A single sample gave rise to the 5 T cell receptor beta chains below, sequenced in a study of blood T cell repertoires in COVID-19. Generated by immunoSEQ multiplex PCR, the TCRdb table keeps only in-frame clones and is missing some. The sample includes about 200,000 clones, about 85% of them seen just once. The sequenced material came from peripheral blood. These receptors were collected from a woman between 40 and 55 years old with COVID-19, enrolled during active disease.

V and J are TRBV7-8 and TRBJ1-2, with 12 bases fitting TRBD1. There are 15 residues in the CDR3. The V gene end was trimmed by 4 bases and the J gene end by 4 bases; junction bases not matched to a gene: 4. Germline CDR1 SGHVS, CDR2 FQNEAQ. CDR3 in amino acids: CASSSGTGGIYGYTF. The DNA of the CDR3 is TGTGCCAGCAGCTCTGGGACAGGGGGCATCTATGGCTACACCTTC.

J is TRBJ2-7 and V is TRBV7-8; D remains unclear. Trimming shortened V by 1 base and J by 3 bases, and 7 bases separated the two germline ends. Germline V gene lookup returns CDR1 SGHVS and CDR2 FQNEAQ. The CDR3 totals 13 residues. The CDR3 DNA reads TGTGCCAGCAGCTTAGTACGAGGCTACGAGCAGTACTTC. Its translation: CASSLVRGYEQYF.

The V call is TRBV7-9, the J call TRBJ2-5; 12 bases align to TRBD2. The germline V gene encodes CDR1 SEHNR and CDR2 FQNEAQ (reference sequence). CDR3 size: 16 residues. V shed 8 bases and J 1 base; nucleotides not matched to a gene: 8. The CDR3, as DNA: TGTGCCAGCTTCGGGCTAGCGGGAGGGACCCAAGAGACCCAGTACTTC. It translates to CASFGLAGGTQETQYF.

The genes are TRBV7-9 and TRBJ2-5, with unresolved D. CDR1 is SEHNR, CDR2 FQNEAQ, per germline (reference sequence). This CDR3 spans 14 amino acids. The germline V and J ends were trimmed by 3 bases and 4 bases, with 12 bases remaining between them. CDR3 coding DNA: TGTGCCAGCAGCTTGGTGGTCCTGAGAGAGACCCAGTACTTC. This gives the protein CASSLVVLRETQYF. Looking up the rest from reference TRBV7-9 and TRBJ2-5 gives the full variable domain: DTGVSQNPRHKITKRGQNVTFRCDPISEHNRLYWYRQTLGQGPEFLTYFQNEAQLEKSRLLSDRFSAERPKGSFSTLEIQRTEQGDSAMYLCASSLVVLRETQYFGPGTRLLVL.

V and J are TRBV7-6 and TRBJ1-1; 7 nucleotides align to TRBD1. CDR1 SGHVS and CDR2 FNYEAQ come from the germline V gene. V lost 3 bases and J lost 4; bases outside the gene matches: 2. This CDR3 spans 13 amino acids. This CDR3 is CASSFNRGTEAFF. For the CDR3, the DNA is TGTGCCAGCAGCTTCAACAGGGGCACTGAAGCTTTCTTT.